A single sample gave rise to the 20 T cell receptor beta chains below, sequenced in a study of T cell clonality in common variable immunodeficiency. The table came from immunoSEQ multiplex PCR; TCRdb's copy has only in-frame clones and leaves some out. This sample has about 39,000 clones and no singletons, with 1.3% to 1.5% in the ten largest. The sequenced sample was peripheral blood mononuclear cells. Every receptor here comes from a person between 18 and 70 years old in good health.

This clone was seen at least ten times. The read ends 3 residues shy of where the CDR3 ends; the end is completed using the germline J gene. The chain couples TRBV20-1 to TRBJ2-7, with D perhaps TRBD1 or TRBD2 (5 bases each). Trimming pared 0 bases from V and 3 bases from J, leaving 9 bases between. CDR3 length: 13 residues. The germline V gene encodes CDR1 DFQATT and CDR2 SNEGSKA (reference sequence). The part of the CDR3 DNA that was read is TGCAGTGCTAGAGAGCCAGGGAGCTACGAG. Its protein product is CSAREPGSYE. The CDR3 in full is CSAREPGSYEQYF.

The sample holds many counts of this clone. Sequencing ends 3 residues short of the CDR3 end; the germline J gene provides the rest. V gene TRBV5-4 combines with J gene TRBJ2-5; 7 bases line up with TRBD1. Germline trimming cut 5 bases from V and 6 bases from J; bases unmatched to any gene: 7. In germline, CDR1 is SGHNT, CDR2 YYREEE (reference sequence). The CDR3 has 13 amino acids. CDR3 bases read: TGTGCCAGCAGTTCTACAGGGGAACAGACC. This gives the protein CASSSTGEQT. The full-length CDR3 reads as CASSSTGEQTQYF.

This clone was observed many times. The CDR3 end is not reached by the read, which stops 3 residues before it; the germline J gene fills it in. This chain joins TRBV7-3 and TRBJ2-1; 7 bases are a match to TRBD1. From germline, CDR1 is SGHTA and CDR2 FQGTGA. This CDR3 has 14 amino acids. Trimming cost V 7 bases and J 0 bases; bases outside gene matches: 3. The CDR3 sequence is CASTRDSSYNEQFF. CDR3 bases read: TGTGCCAGCACCCGGGACAGCTCCTACAATGAG. Full variable domain (rest looked up from reference TRBV7-3 and TRBJ2-1): GAGVSQTPSNKVTEKGKYVELRCDPISGHTALYWYRQSLGQGPEFLIYFQGTGAADDSGLPNDRFFAVRPEGSVSTLKIQRTERGDSAVYLCASTRDSSYNEQFFGPGTRLTVL.

On this clone itself: The read ends 3 residues before the CDR3 terminus; that terminus is restored from the germline J gene. The V and J genes are TRBV30 and TRBJ2-4, with 8 nucleotides matching TRBD1. Germline lookup yields CDR1 GTSNPN and CDR2 SVGIG (reference sequence). The CDR3 has 13 amino acids. CDR3 sequence: CAWSIRTGHGQYF. The DNA read from the CDR3 is TGTGCCTGGAGCATCCGGACAGGGCATGGT.

At least ten counts were recorded for this clone. The read terminates 3 residues ahead of where the CDR3 ends, so the germline J gene completes it. The chain has TRBV20-1 and TRBJ2-3; TRBD2 matches 11 bases. J gave up 6 bases and V 2 bases, and 13 bases lay outside the gene matches. This CDR3 region has 17 residues. Germline lookup yields CDR1 DFQATT and CDR2 SNEGSKA (reference sequence). CDR3: CSARSSTGTSGGDTQYF. The CDR3 DNA, read in part, is TGCAGTGCTAGATCCTCGACCGGGACTAGCGGTGGGGATACG.

This clone was counted at least ten times. The read halts 3 residues ahead of the CDR3 end, with the missing end drawn from the germline J gene. V and J are TRBV5-6 and TRBJ2-7; tentatively, D is TRBD1 (5 bases). V was shortened by 0 bases and J by 3 bases, with 10 bases between the two germline ends. The germline V gene encodes CDR1 SGHDT and CDR2 YYEEEE. The CDR3 has 14 amino acids. The CDR3: CASSLVNRHYEQYF. The sequenced part of the CDR3 DNA is TGTGCCAGCAGCTTGGTGAACAGGCACTACGAG.

Notes on this clone: The CDR3 end is not reached by the read, which stops 3 residues before it; the germline J gene fills it in. The chain uses TRBV5-4 and TRBJ2-7; 7 bases agree with TRBD1. The CDR3 has 15 amino acids. The V gene's germline CDR1 is SGHNT and CDR2 YYREEE (reference sequence). Trimming removed 5 bases from V and 6 bases from J; junction bases left unmatched: 14. CDR3 bases read: TGTGCCAGCAGTCTTGACAGGGATGATTGGGGCGAG. Translated, it gives CASSLDRDDWGE. The full CDR3 protein is CASSLDRDDWGEQYF.

The table lists this clone with a few counts. The read terminates 3 residues before the CDR3 end, so the remaining end is supplied by the germline J gene. This chain uses TRBV19 with TRBJ1-3; tentatively, D is TRBD1 (6 bases). The length of the CDR3 is 15 residues. Germline lookup yields CDR1 LNHDA and CDR2 SQIVND (reference sequence). V was cut by 5 bases and J by 0 bases, with 11 bases left in between. The CDR3 region is CASSGRDNSGNTIYF. CDR3 bases read: TGTGCCAGTAGTGGGCGGGACAACTCTGGAAACACC.

This clone was seen ten or more times. The observed sequence ends 3 residues before the CDR3 terminus, with the missing tail filled in from the germline J gene. This chain joins TRBV29-1 and TRBJ2-3, with 15 bases that match TRBD2. The trim removed 3 bases at V and 3 bases at J, leaving 4 bases unmatched. The germline gives CDR1 SQVTM, CDR2 ANQGSEA. This CDR3 is built from 16 residues. CDR3 DNA (partial): TGCAGCGTTGACGGGACTAGCGGGAGGAGTACAGATACG. Translation gives CSVDGTSGRSTDT. The complete CDR3 reads CSVDGTSGRSTDTQYF.

This clone has ten or more counts. The CDR3 end lies 3 residues beyond the end of the read and is filled in from the germline J gene. The J gene is TRBJ2-1, the V gene TRBV5-1; TRBD1 matches at 8 bases. The CDR3 runs 16 residues. Per the germline V gene, CDR1 is SGHRS and CDR2 is YFSETQ. Germline trimming cut 3 bases from V and 4 bases from J; bases unmatched to any gene: 9. The sequenced CDR3 bases are TGCGCCAGCAGCTCCAGGACAGGGTTCGGGTACAATGAG. Amino acid sequence: CASSSRTGFGYNE. The whole CDR3 region reads CASSSRTGFGYNEQFF.

This clone was seen only a few times. The observed sequence ends 3 residues before the CDR3 terminus, with the missing tail filled in from the germline J gene. V gene TRBV7-9 combines with J gene TRBJ1-3, with D maybe TRBD1 (5 bases). Germline CDR1 and CDR2: SEHNR and FQNEAQ (reference sequence). The ends were cut back, 11 bases at V and 0 bases at J, with 11 bases in the middle. This CDR3 has 13 residues. CDR3 DNA, as far as it was read: TGTGCCCTTTGGGGCGTCTCTGGAAACACC. Protein product: CALWGVSGNT. The full-length CDR3 reads as CALWGVSGNTIYF.

This clone was observed at least ten times. CDR3 in amino acids: CASSKTSRSSVEQFF. The CDR3 bases that were read are TGTGCCAGCAGCAAGACTAGTAGATCATCAGTTGAG. The chain employs TRBV11-2 and TRBJ2-1; tentative D call: TRBD2 (6 bases). The CDR3 is cut off 3 residues early in the read; its end comes from the germline J gene. CDR1 is SGHAT, CDR2 FQNNGV, per germline. The V gene lost 5 bases and the J gene lost 9 bases, with 20 bases spanning the gap. The length of the CDR3 is 15 residues.

Concerning this clone: The CDR3 is cut off 3 residues early in the read; its end comes from the germline J gene. The gene calls are TRBV2 and TRBJ2-3; 11 bases agree with TRBD2. Germline loops: CDR1 SNHLY, CDR2 FYNNEI. The ends lost 4 bases at V and 8 bases at J; junction bases unmatched: 5. This CDR3 is built from 14 residues. The CDR3 sequence is CASSGTSGFLTQYF. The sequenced CDR3 bases are TGTGCCAGCAGTGGGACTAGCGGGTTCCTTACG.

The table lists this clone with many counts. The CDR3 end lies 3 residues beyond the end of the read and is filled in from the germline J gene. The chain couples TRBV2 to TRBJ2-1; either TRBD1 or TRBD2 may fit D (5 bases each). V lost 11 bases, J lost 7 bases, and 24 bases lay in between. The CDR3 runs to 15 residues. CDR1 SNHLY and CDR2 FYNNEI come from the germline V gene. Partial CDR3 DNA: TGTGCCGGGAGAGGGGCGGCGACCTATGGAAATGAG. Translating gives CAGRGAATYGNE. The full CDR3 sequence reads CAGRGAATYGNEQFF.

At least ten counts were recorded for this clone. CDR3 DNA (partial): TGTGCCAGCTCACCTCAATCCCCCGGGACAGATACG. Its translation is CASSPQSPGTDT. The whole CDR3 region reads CASSPQSPGTDTQYF. The gene calls are TRBV18 and TRBJ2-3; no reliable D call. The read stops 3 residues short of the end of the CDR3; the missing end is completed from the germline J gene. This CDR3 region has 15 residues. Looked up from germline, CDR1 is KGHSH and CDR2 is LQKENI. Trimming took off 3 bases at V and 3 bases at J, with 13 bases between the two ends. Based on the CDR3 plus reference TRBV18 and TRBJ2-3, the full variable domain is NAGVMQNPRHLVRRRGQEARLRCSPMKGHSHVYWYRQLPEEGLKFMVYLQKENIIDESGMPKERFSAEFPKEGPSILRIQQVVRGDSAAYFCASSPQSPGTDTQYFGPGTRLTVL.

Ten or more counts support this clone. The CDR3 is cut off 3 residues early in the read; its end comes from the germline J gene. The rearrangement links TRBV6-1 to TRBJ1-6; D is uncertain. The ends were cut back, 4 bases at V and 10 bases at J, with 17 bases in the middle. CDR3 size: 15 residues. From germline, CDR1 is MNHNS and CDR2 SASEGT. The CDR3 sequence is CASSGAAGRGSPLHF. Partial CDR3 DNA: TGTGCCAGCAGTGGGGCTGCGGGTAGAGGATCACCC.

The sample holds many counts of this clone. The CDR3 extends 3 residues past the end of the read, so its final part is completed from the germline J gene. This chain connects TRBV6-1 to TRBJ2-7; 9 positions match TRBD1. V gave up 3 bases and J gave up 6 bases; unmatched junction bases: 12. Germline CDR1 and CDR2: MNHNS and SASEGT. The CDR3 covers 16 residues. The sequenced part of the CDR3 DNA is TGTGCCAGCAGTGAGCTCACAGGGGGCCCCAGGGTCGAG. Protein sequence: CASSELTGGPRVE. The whole CDR3 region reads CASSELTGGPRVEQYF.

The sample holds many counts of this clone. The CDR3 protein is CASSLGRQETQYF. The covered CDR3 bases are TGTGCCAGCAGCTTAGGGCGACAAGAGACG. This rearrangement joins TRBV7-3 to TRBJ2-3; D uncertain. Coverage ceases 3 residues before the CDR3 finishes, and the germline J gene fills in the end. CDR1 and CDR2 (germline): SGHTA, FQGTGA. The CDR3 contains 13 residues.

This clone was detected many times. The CDR3: CASSLGGLAGVDTQYF. CDR3 DNA (partial): TGCGCCAGCAGCTTGGGGGGACTAGCGGGAGTCGATACG. The V call is TRBV5-1, the J call TRBJ2-3; 14 nucleotides align to TRBD2. The read is 3 residues too short to cover the CDR3 end, so that end is filled in from the germline J gene. Germline loops: CDR1 SGHRS, CDR2 YFSETQ. J lost 6 bases, V lost 0 bases, and 3 bases had no gene match. This CDR3 is built from 16 residues.

This clone was counted many times. The CDR3 end is not reached by the read, which stops 3 residues before it; the germline J gene fills it in. This chain links TRBV7-2 with TRBJ2-1; D is ambiguous. Trimming cost V 1 base and J 0 bases, with 7 bases left between them. The CDR3 is 15 amino acids. Germline V gene lookup returns CDR1 SGHTA and CDR2 FQGNSA. CDR3 in amino acids: CASSLVPSSYNEQFF. The sequenced CDR3 bases are TGTGCCAGCAGCTTAGTCCCCAGCTCCTACAATGAG.